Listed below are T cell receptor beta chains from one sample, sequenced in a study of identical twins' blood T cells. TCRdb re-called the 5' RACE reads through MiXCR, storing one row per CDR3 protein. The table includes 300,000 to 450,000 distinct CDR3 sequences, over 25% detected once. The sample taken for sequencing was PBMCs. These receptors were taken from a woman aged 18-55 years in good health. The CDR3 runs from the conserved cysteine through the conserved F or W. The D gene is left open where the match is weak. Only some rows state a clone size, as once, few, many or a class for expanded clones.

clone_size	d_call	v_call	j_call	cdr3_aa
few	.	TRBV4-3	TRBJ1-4	CASSRRGFSNEKLFF
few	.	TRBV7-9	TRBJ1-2	CASSPGSSGYGYTF
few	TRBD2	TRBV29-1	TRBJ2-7	CSVGGSGLEAF
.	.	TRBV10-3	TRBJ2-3	CAISESPTDTQYF
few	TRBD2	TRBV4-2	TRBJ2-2	CASSHMTSGGSGELFF
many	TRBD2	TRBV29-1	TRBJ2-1	CSVEKGLAGGFYNEQFF
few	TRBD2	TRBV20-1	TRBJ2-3	CSATREVFTDTQYF
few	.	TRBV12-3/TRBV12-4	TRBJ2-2	CASSASGGRELFF
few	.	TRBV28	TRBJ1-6	CASSFSRSYNSPLHF
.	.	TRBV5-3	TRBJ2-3	CARKCPDTQYF
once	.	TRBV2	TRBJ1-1	CASRATGYTEAFF
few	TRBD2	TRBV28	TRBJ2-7	CASSVSGRAYEQYF
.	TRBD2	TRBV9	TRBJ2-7	CASSISGSSYEQYF
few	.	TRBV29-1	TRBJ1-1	CSGRFDTEAFF
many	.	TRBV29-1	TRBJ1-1	CSVPGPLNTEAFF
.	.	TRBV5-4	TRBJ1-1	CASSSLDGNTEAFF
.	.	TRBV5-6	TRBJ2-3	CASSLGESSRFDTQYF
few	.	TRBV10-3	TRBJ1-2	CAISEQGSYGYTF
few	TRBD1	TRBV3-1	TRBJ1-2	CASRPQGANGYTF
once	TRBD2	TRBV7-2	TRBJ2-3	CASSLNLAGVKYSTDTQYF
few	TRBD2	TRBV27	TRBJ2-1	CASSSSGTVINEQFF
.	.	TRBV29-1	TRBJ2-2	CSVWGSTNTGELFF
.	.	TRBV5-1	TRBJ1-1	CASSPASDTEAFF
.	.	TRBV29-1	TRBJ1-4	CSVVWELQGGLFF
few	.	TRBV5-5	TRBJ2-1	CASSLAQGSYNEQFF
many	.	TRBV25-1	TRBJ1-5	CASSEGGRGKGQPQHF
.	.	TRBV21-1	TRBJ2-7	CASSSQRFYEQYF
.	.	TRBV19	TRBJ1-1	CASSVPTEAFF
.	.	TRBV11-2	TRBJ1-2	CASSLSTANYGYTF
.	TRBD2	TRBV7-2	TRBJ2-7	CASSPETSGSHHEQYF
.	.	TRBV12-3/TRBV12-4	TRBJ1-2	CASSLYAGLDNYGYTF
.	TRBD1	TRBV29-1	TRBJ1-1	CSARDSPNMNTEAFF
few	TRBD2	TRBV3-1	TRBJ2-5	CASSLSSSGRKETQYF
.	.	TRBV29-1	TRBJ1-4	CSVVMGTEKLFF
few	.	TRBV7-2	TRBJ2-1	CASSLLRGSSYNEQFF
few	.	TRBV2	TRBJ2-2	CASSAVANTGELFF
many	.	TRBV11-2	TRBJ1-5	CASSSTGSRSNQPQHF
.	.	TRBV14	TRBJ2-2	CASSHARGMVYTGELFF
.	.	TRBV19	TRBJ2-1	CASSGTWRNEQFF
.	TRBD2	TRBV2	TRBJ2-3	CASRAGAWDTQYF